The 18 T cell receptor beta chains presented below share a single source sample, sequenced in a study of shared clonotypes between healthy human individuals. Sequencing used immunoSEQ multiplex PCR; TCRdb keeps in-frame clones, though not all of them. Seen here are under 600,000 clones, almost 80% observed once, and the top ten hold around an eighth. The sequenced material came from PBMCs. The receptor source for this set is a woman aged 40 to 49 in good health. Some clones in this sample may be carry-over from other donors' samples.

The V gene is TRBV2, the J gene TRBJ2-1, with TRBD1 matching 12 bases. The V segment lost 0 bases and the J segment 9 bases; nucleotides outside the gene matches: 9. The CDR3 has 17 residues. Germline loops: CDR1 SNHLY, CDR2 FYNNEI. The CDR3 loop is CASSEALPRDRGLEQFF. DNA of the CDR3: TGTGCCAGCAGTGAAGCGCTTCCGCGGGACAGGGGGCTTGAGCAGTTCTTC. The whole variable domain, filled in from reference TRBV2 and TRBJ2-1, reads EPEVTQTPSHQVTQMGQEVILRCVPISNHLYFYWYRQILGQKVEFLVSFYNNEISEKSEIFDDQFSVERPDGSNFTLKIRSTKLEDSAMYFCASSEALPRDRGLEQFFGPGTRLTVL.

This sequence joins TRBV29-1 and TRBJ2-1, with D perhaps given as TRBD1 or TRBD2 (5 bases each). Germline CDR1 reads SQVTM; CDR2 reads ANQGSEA. The CDR3 sequence is 11 residues long. V was pared by 0 bases and J by 8 bases, with 5 bases between. The CDR3 bases are TGCAGCGTTGAAGAGGGACATGAGCAGTTCTTC. Its translation is CSVEEGHEQFF.

The chain carries TRBV15 and TRBJ2-5; D not certain. Trimming took off 1 base at V and 4 bases at J, with 7 bases between the two ends. Germline V gene data show CDR1 as LNHNV and CDR2 as YYDKDF (reference sequence). There are 13 residues in the CDR3. Written as DNA, the CDR3 is TGTGCCACCAGCAGAGCATCGCGAGAGACCCAGTACTTC. The encoded protein is CATSRASRETQYF. Based on the CDR3 plus reference TRBV15 and TRBJ2-5, the full variable domain is DAMVIQNPRYQVTQFGKPVTLSCSQTLNHNVMYWYQQKSSQAPKLLFHYYDKDFNNEADTPDNFQSRRPNTSFCFLDIRSPGLGDTAMYLCATSRASRETQYFGPGTRLLVL.

This chain links TRBV18 with TRBJ2-5; D is uncertain. Germline CDR1 KGHSH, CDR2 LQKENI. The length of the CDR3 is 13 residues. V dropped 4 bases and J dropped 0 bases, with 6 bases sitting between them. The CDR3 reads CASSRIDQETQYF. The DNA for the CDR3 is TGTGCCAGCTCACGTATAGACCAAGAGACCCAGTACTTC. Looking up the rest from reference TRBV18 and TRBJ2-5 gives the full variable domain: NAGVMQNPRHLVRRRGQEARLRCSPMKGHSHVYWYRQLPEEGLKFMVYLQKENIIDESGMPKERFSAEFPKEGPSILRIQQVVRGDSAAYFCASSRIDQETQYFGPGTRLLVL.

The J gene is TRBJ2-1, the V gene TRBV6-5, with 8 bases aligning to TRBD2. The CDR3 runs 15 residues. Germline CDR1 reads MNHEY; CDR2 reads SVGAGI. V lost 6 bases, J lost 7 bases, and 11 bases stayed unmatched. The DNA for the CDR3 is TGTGCCAGCAGCTTGGGTAGCGGGAACTGGAATGAGCAGTTCTTC. It is translated as CASSLGSGNWNEQFF.

This rearrangement joins TRBV18 to TRBJ1-1; TRBD1 matches 7 bases. Looked up from germline, CDR1 is KGHSH and CDR2 is LQKENI. Trimming took 3 bases from V and 0 from J; bases not matched to a gene: 7. The CDR3 sequence is 16 residues long. CDR3 loop: CASSPRPGQMNTEAFF. The CDR3 bases are TGTGCCAGCTCACCCCGACCGGGACAGATGAACACTGAAGCTTTCTTT.

The rearrangement links TRBV7-8 to TRBJ2-5; 10 nucleotides match TRBD2. The germline V gene encodes CDR1 SGHVS and CDR2 FQNEAQ. The V gene end was trimmed by 1 base and the J gene end by 1 base; junction bases not matched to a gene: 3. The CDR3 covers 16 residues. The CDR3 is CASSLGLAGIQETQYF. CDR3 DNA sequence: TGTGCCAGCAGCTTAGGACTAGCGGGCATCCAAGAGACCCAGTACTTC.

Turning to this clone: A far more abundant clone sits one base away, making this likely a read error. The V gene is TRBV9, the J gene TRBJ1-1, with D possibly being TRBD1 (5 bases). This CDR3 is built from 13 residues. Germline V CDR1 and CDR2: SGDLS, YYNGEE. Here the CDR3 DNA reads TGTGCCTGCAGCGTAGGGGCAGGCAATGAAGCTTTCTTT. It encodes CACSVGAGNEAFF. Filled out from reference TRBV9 and TRBJ1-1, the complete variable domain reads DSGVTQTPKHLITATGQRVTLRCSPRSGDLSVYWYQQSLDQGLQFLIQYYNGEERAKGNILERFSAQQFPDLHSELNLSSLELGDSALYFCACSVGAGNEAFFGQGTRLTVV.

This clone was observed a handful of times. The chain carries TRBV5-4 and TRBJ2-3; 10 bases are a match to TRBD2. V was clipped by 2 bases and J by 2 bases; unmatched bases: 5. This CDR3 is built from 16 residues. Germline V gives CDR1 SGHNT, CDR2 YYREEE (reference sequence). CDR3 sequence: CASSLTAGGNTDTQYF. The CDR3, as DNA: TGTGCCAGCAGCTTAACAGCGGGAGGGAACACAGATACGCAGTATTTT.

The V gene is TRBV5-1, the J gene TRBJ2-5; no clear D. Germline V gives CDR1 SGHRS, CDR2 YFSETQ. The CDR3 has 14 amino acids. Between the trimmed V and J ends, which lost 4 bases and 2 bases, there was a span of 12 bases. CDR3 residues: CASSNGGRQETQYF. CDR3 nucleotide sequence: TGCGCCAGCAGCAATGGTGGAAGACAAGAGACCCAGTACTTC.

The table lists this clone with a count of one. The chain joins TRBV27 to TRBJ2-4; D possibly corresponds to TRBD2 (6 bases). In germline, CDR1 is MNHEY, CDR2 SMNVEV (reference sequence). Trimming took 3 bases from V and 1 from J, leaving 7 bases between them. The CDR3 runs 14 residues. CDR3 nucleotide sequence: TGTGCCAGCAGTTTTGGGGGGGCCAAAAACATTCAGTACTTC. Its translation: CASSFGGAKNIQYF.

This clone has a single count. V usage is TRBV18 and J usage is TRBJ2-3; D is unresolved. The V gene lost 3 bases and the J gene lost 2 bases, with 0 bases spanning the gap. Germline values: CDR1 KGHSH, CDR2 LQKENI. The CDR3 length is 11 residues. The CDR3 nucleotides are TGTGCCAGCTCACCCACAGATACGCAGTATTTT. Protein product: CASSPTDTQYF.

This clone was counted a single time. The junction and the germline gene differ at one end; a read error may be behind it. J is TRBJ1-2 and V is TRBV25-1; D uncertain. There are 12 residues in the CDR3. CDR1 and CDR2 (germline): MGHDK, SYGVNS. The CDR3 nucleotides read TGTGCCAGCAGTGTTTCGGGCTATGGCCACACCTTC. Translation gives CASSVSGYGHTF.

This clone occurred many times. The V and J genes are TRBV2 and TRBJ2-2, with a possible D match to TRBD2 (6 bases). This CDR3 is 15 amino acids long. Germline V lookup: CDR1 SNHLY, CDR2 FYNNEI. V was cut by 8 bases and J by 7 bases, with 20 bases left in between. CDR3 loop: CASGGPAGTDGELFF. CDR3 bases: TGTGCCAGCGGGGGTCCGGCGGGGACGGACGGGGAGCTGTTTTTT.

V is TRBV28 and J is TRBJ2-7; TRBD1 matches 12 bases. V lost 3 bases and J lost 0; bases outside the gene matches: 3. Germline-derived CDR1 and CDR2 are MDHEN and SYDVKM. This CDR3 comprises 16 residues. CDR3 region: CASSFRDRGLSYEQYF. The CDR3 coding sequence is TGTGCCAGCAGTTTCAGGGACAGGGGGCTCTCCTACGAGCAGTACTTC.

The chain recombines TRBV5-1 with TRBJ2-7, with 7 bases lining up with TRBD1. Germline V gene data show CDR1 as SGHRS and CDR2 as YFSETQ. With 4 bases clipped from V and 2 bases from J, the junction kept 6 bases outside the gene matches. The CDR3 is 14 residues long. For the CDR3, the DNA is TGCGCCAGCAGCAAAGGGGGCCTAGCCTACGAGCAGTACTTC. This gives the protein CASSKGGLAYEQYF.

V and J are TRBV18 and TRBJ2-1, with TRBD2 matching over 9 bases. The CDR3 runs to 14 residues. Germline assignment: CDR1 KGHSH and CDR2 LQKENI. With V trimmed by 0 bases and J by 10 bases, 4 bases remained unmatched. CDR3 protein: CASSPPSGSREQFF. The CDR3 DNA sequence: TGTGCCAGCTCACCACCTAGCGGGAGTAGGGAGCAGTTCTTC. The full variable domain, rest sourced from reference TRBV18 and TRBJ2-1, is NAGVMQNPRHLVRRRGQEARLRCSPMKGHSHVYWYRQLPEEGLKFMVYLQKENIIDESGMPKERFSAEFPKEGPSILRIQQVVRGDSAAYFCASSPPSGSREQFFGPGTRLTVL.

Points on this clone: The same CDR3 also results from other DNA sequences found in this sample. V is TRBV30 and J is TRBJ2-6; a possible D gene is TRBD2 (6 bases). The CDR3 covers 15 residues. Trimming cost V 0 bases and J 4 bases, with 10 bases left between them. Germline V gene data show CDR1 as GTSNPN and CDR2 as SVGIG (reference sequence). DNA for the CDR3: TGTGCCTGGAGTGTAGGGAGGAGCGGGGCCAACGTCCTGACTTTC. This encodes CAWSVGRSGANVLTF.